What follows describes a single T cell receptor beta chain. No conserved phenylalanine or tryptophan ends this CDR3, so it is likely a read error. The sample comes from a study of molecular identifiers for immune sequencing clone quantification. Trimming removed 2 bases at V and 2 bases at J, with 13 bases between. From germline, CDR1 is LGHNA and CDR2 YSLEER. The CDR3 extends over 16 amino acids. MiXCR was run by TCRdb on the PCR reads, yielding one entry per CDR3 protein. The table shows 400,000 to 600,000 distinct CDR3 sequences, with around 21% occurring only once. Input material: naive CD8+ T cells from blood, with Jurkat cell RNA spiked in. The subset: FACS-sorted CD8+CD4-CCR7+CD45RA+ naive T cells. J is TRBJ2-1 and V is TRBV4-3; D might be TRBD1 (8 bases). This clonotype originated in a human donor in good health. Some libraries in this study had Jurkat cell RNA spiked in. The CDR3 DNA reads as TGCGCCAGCAGCCAAACAACAGGGGGGGCCTACAATGAGCAGTTCTCC. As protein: CASSQTTGGAYNEQFS.